This passage covers 24 T cell receptor beta chains from one sample sequenced in a study of blood T cell repertoires in COVID-19. Generated by immunoSEQ multiplex PCR, the TCRdb table keeps only in-frame clones and is missing some. The sample lists about 350,000 clones, 80% to 90% occurring once. The sample consisted of PBMCs or T cells enriched from blood (not recorded which). The origin of the receptors is a woman aged 25 to 39 who had recovered from COVID-19.

In its sample, this clone ranks as medium-sized. Other nucleotide sequences from this sample produce the same CDR3. V gene TRBV7-9 combines with J gene TRBJ2-7, with TRBD1 identical over 7 bases. The CDR3 is 14 amino acids. Per the germline V gene, CDR1 is SEHNR and CDR2 is FQNEAQ (reference sequence). With 5 bases clipped from V and 3 bases from J, the junction kept 7 bases outside the gene matches. In DNA, the CDR3 is TGTGCCAGCAGCCACCGGGACAGAAACTACGAGCAGTACTTC. Translation gives CASSHRDRNYEQYF.

The CDR3 sequence: CASTRLGGHNEQFF. Here the CDR3 DNA reads TGTGCCAGTACCAGGCTTGGGGGCCACAATGAGCAGTTCTTC. The V and J genes are TRBV19 and TRBJ2-1, with D possibly matching TRBD1 (6 bases). Per the germline V gene, CDR1 is LNHDA and CDR2 is SQIVND (reference sequence). The CDR3 covers 14 residues. V gave up 7 bases and J gave up 5 bases, with 15 bases separating them.

V gene TRBV27 combines with J gene TRBJ1-2; TRBD1 matches 8 bases. The germline gives CDR1 MNHEY, CDR2 SMNVEV (reference sequence). The J segment lost 1 base and the V segment lost 6 bases, leaving 7 bases of the junction unmatched. The CDR3 runs 15 residues. CDR3 in DNA: TGTGCCAGCAGCTCGTGGACAGGGCTTAACTATGGCTACACCTTC. Translation: CASSSWTGLNYGYTF.

The V and J genes are TRBV10-3 and TRBJ2-2, with TRBD2 identical over 8 bases. There are 14 residues in the CDR3. Losses at the gene ends were 7 bases for V and 2 bases for J; bases not matched to a gene: 3. Germline CDR1 and CDR2: ENHRY and SYGVKD. This chain's CDR3 is CAITGGLNTGELFF. CDR3 DNA sequence: TGTGCCATCACGGGGGGGCTAAACACCGGGGAGCTGTTTTTT.

The CDR3 is CSVALVGQGSTEAFF. The CDR3 DNA sequence: TGCAGCGTCGCCCTGGTCGGGCAGGGATCCACTGAAGCTTTCTTT. The chain is built from TRBV29-1 and TRBJ1-1; a possible D gene is TRBD1 (5 bases). The germline gives CDR1 SQVTM, CDR2 ANQGSEA. The CDR3 has 15 amino acids. The V and J ends lost 6 bases and 4 bases respectively, with 21 bases between them.

The chain employs TRBV19 and TRBJ1-4; D is unresolved. Germline CDR1 is LNHDA and CDR2 is SQIVND (reference sequence). V shed 1 base and J shed 5 bases, with 14 bases lying between them. This CDR3 is 16 amino acids long. CDR3 coding DNA: TGTGCCAGTAGTATAGGCCGAGACACCGACAATGAAAAACTGTTTTTT. It codes for CASSIGRDTDNEKLFF.

This clone was seen just once. V is TRBV7-2 and J is TRBJ1-1; D is ambiguous. Germline V CDR1 and CDR2: SGHTA, FQGNSA. V was shortened by 1 base and J by 7 bases, with 10 bases between the two germline ends. The CDR3 runs to 13 residues. The CDR3 nucleotides read TGTGCCAGCAGCTTAGGCAGATCCCGTGAAGCTTTCTTT. Residues: CASSLGRSREAFF.

The chain recombines TRBV7-2 with TRBJ1-3; the D gene is possibly TRBD1 (5 bases). This CDR3 is 14 amino acids long. The germline V and J ends were trimmed by 5 bases and 8 bases, with 16 bases remaining between them. CDR1 is SGHTA, CDR2 FQGNSA, per germline. CDR3 amino acids: CASSQGALRDTIYF. CDR3 sequence (DNA): TGTGCCAGCAGCCAAGGGGCCCTGAGAGACACCATATATTTT.

This clone was detected a few times. The chain recombines TRBV5-1 with TRBJ2-5; 9 bases agree with TRBD1. The CDR3 extends over 17 amino acids. The germline gives CDR1 SGHRS, CDR2 YFSETQ. The V segment lost 0 bases and the J segment 1 base; nucleotides outside the gene matches: 7. The CDR3 bases are TGCGCCAGCAGCTTGGCCCCCGGGACAGGGAGCCAAGAGACCCAGTACTTC. It yields the protein CASSLAPGTGSQETQYF.

This chain uses TRBV28 with TRBJ1-1, with D perhaps matching TRBD1 (6 bases). Deletions cut 5 bases from V and 0 bases from J, with 13 bases between. The CDR3 sequence is 15 residues long. The germline V gene encodes CDR1 MDHEN and CDR2 SYDVKM. Here the CDR3 reads CASSLPDSMNTEAFF. CDR3 DNA sequence: TGTGCCAGCAGTCTCCCGGACAGCATGAACACTGAAGCTTTCTTT.

The chain links TRBV27 to TRBJ2-3, with D possibly being TRBD1 (5 bases). Trimming removed 6 bases from V and 6 bases from J, with 10 bases in between. The CDR3 length is 12 residues. The germline gives CDR1 MNHEY, CDR2 SMNVEV (reference sequence). This CDR3 reads CASRRGWDTQYF. CDR3 bases: TGTGCCAGCAGAAGGGGATGGGATACGCAGTATTTT.

The chain uses TRBV6-2 or TRBV6-3 and TRBJ2-1; 7 nucleotides line up with TRBD1. The CDR3 runs to 13 residues. V lost 6 bases to trimming and J lost 7 bases; unmatched junction nucleotides: 6. Germline values: CDR1 MNHEY, CDR2 SVGEGT. CDR3 coding DNA: TGTGCCAGCAGCCCGGGACAGCGGAATGAGCAGTTCTTC. Residues: CASSPGQRNEQFF.

This clone has more than one count but fewer than ten. The chain carries TRBV2 and TRBJ1-4, with TRBD1 matching 9 bases. J was trimmed by 8 bases and V by 6 bases; bases with no gene match: 10. The CDR3 contains 15 residues. CDR1 is SNHLY and CDR2 is FYNNEI in the germline V gene. The CDR3 DNA is TGTGCCAGCAGCCAGGGGGGACAGGGAAACGAAAAACTGTTTTTT. This sequence encodes CASSQGGQGNEKLFF.

V gene TRBV7-2 combines with J gene TRBJ1-3, with D possibly TRBD1 on 5 matching bases. The germline V gene encodes CDR1 SGHTA and CDR2 FQGNSA. This CDR3 comprises 16 residues. The ends were cut back, 5 bases at V and 1 base at J, with 15 bases in the middle. The CDR3 DNA is TGTGCCAGCAGCCCCAGGGACGCGGGGTCTGGAAACACCATATATTTT. It encodes CASSPRDAGSGNTIYF.

The CDR3 DNA reads as TGTGCCATCAGTGAGTCGAGTGGGAGTCAAGAGACCCAGTACTTC. This sequence encodes CAISESSGSQETQYF. The genes are TRBV10-3 and TRBJ2-5, with D perhaps matching TRBD2 (5 bases). The CDR3 contains 15 residues. V lost 0 bases to trimming and J lost 2 bases, with 10 bases between them. CDR1 and CDR2 (germline): ENHRY, SYGVKD.

In DNA form, the CDR3 reads TGCGCCAGCAAATCCGCGTACCAAGAGACCCAGTACTTC. It specifies CASKSAYQETQYF. The rearrangement joins TRBV4-1 to TRBJ2-5; D is unresolved. This CDR3 region has 13 residues. The V gene lost 7 bases and the J gene lost 0 bases, with 9 bases spanning the gap. Looked up from germline, CDR1 is MGHRA and CDR2 is YSYEKL.

This chain joins TRBV6-5 and TRBJ1-2, with no clear D. The CDR3 runs to 13 residues. CDR1 is MNHEY and CDR2 is SVGAGI in the germline V gene. The germline V and J ends were trimmed by 6 bases and 8 bases, with 16 bases remaining between them. In DNA, the CDR3 is TGTGCCAGCAGCCCCGACTATTCGGGAGGCTACACCTTC. This translates into CASSPDYSGGYTF.

Turning to this clone: Different DNA sequences within this sample yield the same CDR3. CDR3 residues: CASSLGTGNGYTF. The DNA of the CDR3 is TGCGCCAGCAGCTTGGGGACAGGGAATGGCTACACCTTC. V usage is TRBV5-1 and J usage is TRBJ1-2; 8 nucleotides agree with TRBD1. The CDR3 length is 13 residues. Germline V gene lookup returns CDR1 SGHRS and CDR2 YFSETQ. With 0 bases clipped from V and 6 bases from J, the junction kept 1 base outside the gene matches.

The chain recombines TRBV5-1 with TRBJ2-7; the match to TRBD1 covers 11 bases. Germline CDR1 SGHRS, CDR2 YFSETQ. This CDR3 comprises 14 residues. The trim removed 4 bases at V and 11 bases at J, leaving 11 bases unmatched. CDR3 sequence reads: CASSPLGTGGTEYF. CDR3 in DNA: TGCGCCAGCAGCCCCTTGGGGACAGGGGGTACAGAGTACTTC.

The chain has TRBV7-2 and TRBJ2-7; the match to TRBD1 covers 11 bases. The CDR3 runs to 15 residues. V dropped 3 bases and J dropped 7; count of bases not matched to a gene: 8. In germline, CDR1 is SGHTA, CDR2 FQGNSA. In DNA form, the CDR3 reads TGTGCCAGCAGCTTTGGACAGGGGGCGATTAATGAGCAGTACTTC. This codes for CASSFGQGAINEQYF.

This rearrangement joins TRBV7-6 to TRBJ1-2; D not certain. CDR3 length: 12 amino acids. V dropped 8 bases and J dropped 3 bases, with 10 bases sitting between them. Germline V gives CDR1 SGHVS, CDR2 FNYEAQ. The CDR3 spells CASGGGYYGYTF. DNA of the CDR3: TGTGCCAGCGGCGGCGGATACTATGGCTACACCTTC. Full variable domain (rest looked up from reference TRBV7-6 and TRBJ1-2): GAGVSQSPRYKVTKRGQDVALRCDPISGHVSLYWYRQALGQGPEFLTYFNYEAQQDKSGLPNDRFSAERPEGSISTLTIQRTEQRDSAMYRCASGGGYYGYTFGSGTRLTVV.

V is TRBV7-8 and J is TRBJ1-4; TRBD1 might be the D (6 bases). The CDR3 is 19 residues long. The germline CDR1 and CDR2 sequences are SGHVS and FQNEAQ. Trimming shortened V by 4 bases and J by 0 bases, and 21 bases separated the two germline ends. The CDR3 reads CASSSRRTATLATNEKLFF. The CDR3, as DNA: TGTGCCAGCAGCTCCCGGAGGACAGCGACCCTCGCAACTAATGAAAAACTGTTTTTT.

The chain links TRBV12-5 to TRBJ1-1; D uncertain. The V and J ends lost 5 bases and 1 base respectively, with 11 bases between them. CDR3 length: 14 residues. Germline assignment: CDR1 LGHNT and CDR2 FRNRAP. CDR3 in amino acids: CASGLTPGNTEAFF. The DNA for the CDR3 is TGTGCTAGTGGTCTGACCCCAGGGAACACTGAAGCTTTCTTT.

A remark on this clone: Other nucleotide sequences in the sample specify the same CDR3. The genes are TRBV19 and TRBJ1-1, with D perhaps matching TRBD1 (5 bases). This CDR3 contains 13 residues. The V gene lost 5 bases and the J gene lost 2 bases, with 9 bases spanning the gap. The V gene's germline CDR1 is LNHDA and CDR2 SQIVND (reference sequence). The CDR3 spells CASSLTVNTEAFF. In DNA form, the CDR3 reads TGTGCCAGTAGTTTGACAGTAAACACTGAAGCTTTCTTT.